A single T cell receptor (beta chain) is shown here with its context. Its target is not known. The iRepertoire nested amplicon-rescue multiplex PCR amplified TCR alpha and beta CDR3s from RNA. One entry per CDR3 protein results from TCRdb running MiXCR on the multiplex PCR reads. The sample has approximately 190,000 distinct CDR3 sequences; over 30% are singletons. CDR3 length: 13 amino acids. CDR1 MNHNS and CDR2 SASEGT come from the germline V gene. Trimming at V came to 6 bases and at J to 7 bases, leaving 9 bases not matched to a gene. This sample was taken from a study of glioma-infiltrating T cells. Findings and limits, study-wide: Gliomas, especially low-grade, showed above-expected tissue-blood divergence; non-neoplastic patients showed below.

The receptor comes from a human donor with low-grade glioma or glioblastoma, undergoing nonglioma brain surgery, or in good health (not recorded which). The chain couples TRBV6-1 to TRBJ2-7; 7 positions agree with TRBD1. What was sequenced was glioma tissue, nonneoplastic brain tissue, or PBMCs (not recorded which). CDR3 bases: TGTGCCAGCAGCTTAACAGGGGCGCAAGAGCAGTACTTC. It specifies CASSLTGAQEQYF.